The present TCR beta chain was sequenced within a study of OX40 agonist ivuxolimab in advanced cancers. Study results and caveats: The investigators did not determine what antigen specificity the expanded peripheral T cells had.

The V end lost 4 bases, the J end lost 7 bases, and 11 bases lay between the germline ends. Germline lookup yields CDR1 MNHNS and CDR2 SASEGT. CDR3 length: 14 amino acids. This clone was seen once. Its antigen is not known. Assay used: immunoSEQ multiplex PCR; TCRdb lists only in-frame clones, some missing. The top ten clones hold 4% of a sample with 60,000 to 85,000 clones, roughly nine tenths of them seen once. This rearrangement joins TRBV6-1 to TRBJ1-6; a possible D gene is TRBD1 (5 bases). The source was CD4+ or CD8+ T cells sorted from blood, collected in a trial of the OX40 agonist ivuxolimab. The TCR was taken from an adult with an advanced solid tumor such as melanoma, head and neck, liver or kidney cancer. The CDR3 reads CASSADRSNSPLHF. Here the CDR3 DNA reads TGTGCCAGCAGTGCCGACAGATCCAATTCACCCCTCCACTTT.